This T cell receptor beta chain is drawn from a study of blood T cell repertoires in COVID-19. The J segment lost 2 bases and the V segment lost 0 bases, leaving 2 bases of the junction unmatched. The CDR3 covers 15 residues. Germline CDR1 reads SGHRS; CDR2 reads YFSETQ. Profiling relied on immunoSEQ multiplex PCR, and the TCRdb table lists in-frame clones only, not all of them. This table has approximately 170,000 clones, around 82% appearing once. The sample comprised peripheral blood. The V and J genes are TRBV5-1 and TRBJ2-7; 10 bases match TRBD1. The TCR originated in a human donor with acute or convalescent COVID-19. The donor label of this sample is uncertain. The CDR3 sequence is CASSLATGGPYEQYF. DNA for the CDR3: TGCGCCAGCAGCTTGGCGACAGGGGGCCCCTACGAGCAGTACTTC.